These 16 T cell receptor beta chains were sequenced from one sample in a study of blood T cell repertoires in COVID-19. TCRdb's copy holds only in-frame clones and misses some; the assay was immunoSEQ multiplex PCR. The sample has approximately 250,000 clones; 75% to 90% are singletons. The sequenced material came from peripheral blood. The origin of the receptors is a man in his 60s who had recovered from COVID-19.

The rearrangement links TRBV27 to TRBJ2-1; TRBD2 aligns across 7 bases. Germline V gives CDR1 MNHEY, CDR2 SMNVEV (reference sequence). With 2 bases clipped from V and 9 bases from J, the junction kept 10 bases outside the gene matches. The CDR3 totals 15 residues. The CDR3 DNA sequence: TGTGCCAGCAGTTTAAGGCGGGGGTCTGGGGGTGAGCAGTTCTTC. Translating it yields CASSLRRGSGGEQFF.

The V and J genes are TRBV25-1 and TRBJ2-2, with D unclear. The CDR3 runs to 14 residues. Between the trimmed V and J ends, which lost 8 bases and 7 bases, there was a span of 17 bases. From germline, CDR1 is MGHDK and CDR2 SYGVNS. The CDR3 spells CASLSRSLGGELFF. The DNA of the CDR3 is TGTGCCAGCCTATCGAGGTCCTTGGGCGGGGAGCTGTTTTTT. Full variable domain (missing parts from reference TRBV25-1 and TRBJ2-2): EADIYQTPRYLVIGTGKKITLECSQTMGHDKMYWYQQDPGMELHLIHYSYGVNSTEKGDLSSESTVSRIRTEHFPLTLESARPSHTSQYLCASLSRSLGGELFFGEGSRLTVL.

The V gene is TRBV12-3 or TRBV12-4, the J gene TRBJ2-1; maybe TRBD1 (5 bases). This CDR3 contains 13 residues. V dropped 5 bases and J dropped 12 bases, with 17 bases sitting between them. The CDR3 loop reads CASSPSPGKGQFF. CDR3 DNA sequence: TGTGCCAGCAGTCCGAGCCCAGGGAAAGGGCAGTTCTTC.

The chain recombines TRBV30 with TRBJ2-3; 9 bases fit TRBD1. The germline V gene encodes CDR1 GTSNPN and CDR2 SVGIG (reference sequence). Unmatched junction bases numbered 6, after V lost 3 bases and J lost 2 bases. The CDR3 is 15 amino acids. The CDR3 DNA reads TGTGCCTGGAGACGGGGGACAGGGCACACAGATACGCAGTATTTT. As protein: CAWRRGTGHTDTQYF.

The genes are TRBV5-1 and TRBJ1-5, with TRBD1 matching 9 bases. Unmatched junction bases numbered 0, after V lost 3 bases and J lost 5 bases. There are 13 residues in the CDR3. From germline, CDR1 is SGHRS and CDR2 YFSETQ. CDR3 in amino acids: CASSWTGDQPQHF. The CDR3 bases are TGCGCCAGCAGCTGGACAGGGGATCAGCCCCAGCATTTT.

The rearrangement uses TRBV6-2 or TRBV6-3 and TRBJ1-5; no reliable D call. Trimming stripped 2 bases from V and 2 bases from J, with 4 bases between. The germline V gene has CDR1 MNHEY and CDR2 SVGEGT. CDR3 length equals 13 residues. The DNA for the CDR3 is TGTGCCAGCAGTTACGAGGGCAATCAGCCCCAGCATTTT. It specifies CASSYEGNQPQHF.

The V gene is TRBV19, the J gene TRBJ1-2, with D possibly being TRBD1 (6 bases). V lost 3 bases and J 7 bases, leaving 9 bases between the germline ends. The germline CDR1 and CDR2 sequences are LNHDA and SQIVND (reference sequence). The CDR3 is 12 amino acids. The CDR3, as DNA: TGTGCCAGTAGTATCTCAGGGGCTGGCTACACCTTC. As protein: CASSISGAGYTF.

The chain uses TRBV10-3 and TRBJ1-1; the D gene is possibly TRBD1 (5 bases). This CDR3 has 15 residues. Trimming left V 5 bases short and J 4 bases short, with 17 bases between. CDR1 is ENHRY and CDR2 is SYGVKD in the germline V gene. CDR3 DNA sequence: TGTGCCATCAGTTCTAAGCCGGGGGTACTCACTGAAGCTTTCTTT. Its translation is CAISSKPGVLTEAFF.

V usage is TRBV19 and J usage is TRBJ2-6; perhaps TRBD1 as D (5 bases). V lost 3 bases and J lost 2, with 14 bases in between. The CDR3 runs to 17 residues. The V gene's germline CDR1 is LNHDA and CDR2 SQIVND (reference sequence). CDR3 amino acids: CASSMHRDSPGANVLTF. CDR3 coding DNA: TGTGCCAGTAGTATGCACCGAGACAGCCCTGGGGCCAACGTCCTGACTTTC.

This clone was seen a few times. The chain uses TRBV5-5 and TRBJ2-6; 12 bases map to TRBD1. V was pared by 1 base and J by 4 bases, with 6 bases of the junction left unmatched. CDR1 SGHKS and CDR2 YYEKEE come from the germline V gene (reference sequence). This CDR3 is 18 amino acids long. CDR3 sequence reads: CASSLYKGQGAGANVLTF. Here the CDR3 DNA reads TGTGCCAGCAGCTTGTATAAGGGACAGGGGGCCGGGGCCAACGTCCTGACTTTC.

The chain combines TRBV28 with TRBJ1-2; D not resolved. V gave up 4 bases and J gave up 3 bases, with 12 bases separating them. Germline assignment: CDR1 MDHEN and CDR2 SYDVKM. CDR3 length: 14 residues. In DNA, the CDR3 is TGTGCCAGCAGTTCGGGGATTGTTGACTATGGCTACACCTTC. It codes for CASSSGIVDYGYTF.

The chain links TRBV9 to TRBJ1-6; D may be TRBD1 (6 bases). Trimming took 4 bases from V and 6 from J, leaving 14 bases between them. Germline CDR1 SGDLS, CDR2 YYNGEE. The CDR3 has 15 residues. The CDR3 here is CASSFSGQINSPLHF. The CDR3, as DNA: TGTGCCAGCAGCTTCTCTGGACAGATTAATTCACCCCTCCACTTT.

The chain combines TRBV30 with TRBJ1-1, with D hard to call. The germline CDR1 and CDR2 sequences are GTSNPN and SVGIG (reference sequence). V was shortened by 4 bases and J by 0 bases, with 15 bases between the two germline ends. The CDR3 consists of 15 residues. DNA of the CDR3: TGTGCCTGGACCCGAGAGGGCCTTATGAACACTGAAGCTTTCTTT. This encodes CAWTREGLMNTEAFF.

The sample holds a few counts of this clone. This chain connects TRBV7-6 to TRBJ2-2, with 8 bases matching TRBD2. The CDR3 extends over 17 amino acids. Trimming took 7 bases from V and 2 from J; bases not matched to a gene: 12. Germline V lookup: CDR1 SGHVS, CDR2 FNYEAQ. CDR3 bases: TGTGCCAGCACACGGCGTGCCGGGAGGGCCAACACCGGGGAGCTGTTTTTT. It codes for CASTRRAGRANTGELFF. Filled out from reference TRBV7-6 and TRBJ2-2, the complete variable domain reads GAGVSQSPRYKVTKRGQDVALRCDPISGHVSLYWYRQALGQGPEFLTYFNYEAQQDKSGLPNDRFSAERPEGSISTLTIQRTEQRDSAMYRCASTRRAGRANTGELFFGEGSRLTVL.

V gene TRBV30 combines with J gene TRBJ2-2; TRBD2 matches at 9 bases. V gave up 2 bases and J gave up 4 bases; unmatched junction bases: 11. Germline CDR1 GTSNPN, CDR2 SVGIG (reference sequence). This CDR3 is 17 amino acids long. DNA for the CDR3: TGTGCCTGGAGTCGTTTAGCGGGAGCCCGCGTCACCGGGGAGCTGTTTTTT. This translates into CAWSRLAGARVTGELFF.

V is TRBV10-3 and J is TRBJ2-1; D gene ambiguous. V was pared by 6 bases and J by 0 bases, with 12 bases between. Germline assignment: CDR1 ENHRY and CDR2 SYGVKD. The CDR3 extends over 15 amino acids. CDR3 nucleotide sequence: TGTGCCATCAGCGCCTCCCCGAGCTCCTACAATGAGCAGTTCTTC. Its translation is CAISASPSSYNEQFF.